Below, one T cell receptor beta chain is given with its context. Its specificity is unknown. These data come from a study of memory CD4+ T cells and cytomegalovirus serostatus. Study-wide background: Healthy Belgian adult donors included roughly nine CMV-positive and more than 20 CMV-negative people. Findings and caveats of the study: A US-trained random forest predicted CMV serostatus with median AUC about 0.92. Suggested: most of the CMV-linked TCR signature lies in CD4+ memory cells.

Single viable CD3+CD4+CD8-CD45RO+ cells were sorted as the memory CD4+ T cells. The germline gives CDR1 SGHVS, CDR2 FQNEAQ. The CDR3 loop spans 15 amino acids. V trimming: 1 base; J trimming: 7 bases; junction bases outside the gene matches: 4. Original processing notes: Out-of-frame sequences were removed, leaving 2,204,828 distinct TCRbeta sequences. The data were produced by immunoSEQ multiplex PCR, yet TCRdb's version contains in-frame clones alone and is incomplete. The DNA was the basis for D and trimming; V, J and clone size are from that table. The sample gives approximately 52,000 clones, around 80% of which show up once; about 0.77% is in the top ten.

The sequence was obtained from an adult in good health and CMV-seronegative. Source material: memory CD4+ T cells from blood. This chain connects TRBV7-8 to TRBJ2-3; 11 positions agree with TRBD2. CDR3 region: CASSLGSGGANTQYF. The CDR3 nucleotides read TGTGCCAGCAGCTTAGGTAGCGGGGGGGCGAATACGCAGTATTTT.